This T cell receptor beta chain is drawn from a study of OX40 agonist ivuxolimab in advanced cancers. In the study overall: Age averaged around 60 years (range about 23 to 80), and around 87% were male. Anti-PD-1, anti-PD-L1 or anti-CTLA-4 therapy given earlier was allowed, and 40% had some.

The cohort excluded patients with autoimmune disease history or systemic immunosuppression. At cycle 4 day 1, cycle 7 day 1, and baseline, blood was sampled. Data came from immunoSEQ multiplex PCR; TCRdb stores just in-frame clones and leaves some out. The table has 20,000 or so clones, about 80% seen once. This CDR3 spans 15 amino acids. Per germline, CDR1 MNHNY and CDR2 SVGAGI (reference sequence). Trimming cost V 4 bases and J 2 bases, with 13 bases left between them. The chain links TRBV6-6 to TRBJ2-3; D gene uncertain. Sample: CD4+ or CD8+ T cells sorted from blood, taken in a trial of the OX40 agonist ivuxolimab. This TCR was sampled from an adult with an advanced solid tumor such as melanoma, head and neck, liver or kidney cancer. The CDR3 is CASSLPPGYTDTQYF. As DNA, the CDR3 is TGTGCCAGCAGTTTACCCCCGGGCTACACAGATACGCAGTATTTT.